This TCR beta chain was observed in a study of patients and donors after allogeneic stem cell transplantation. Using its own MiXCR run on the RT-PCR reads, TCRdb lists one record per CDR3 protein. Among 920,000 or so distinct CDR3 sequences listed, over 15% were seen once. Trimming shortened V by 2 bases and J by 1 base, and 8 bases separated the two germline ends. CDR1 is MNHEY, CDR2 SVGEGT, per germline. The CDR3 is 15 residues long. Sequencing used blood, either unsorted or a sorted T cell fraction (not recorded which). The TCR was taken from a human donor who was either an allogeneic HSCT recipient or a stem cell or donor lymphocyte infusion donor (not recorded which). It is not recorded whose cells these are; they may come from a transplant donor. The chain links TRBV6-2 or TRBV6-3 to TRBJ2-2; no reliable D call. CDR3 in amino acids: CASSYDPRNTGELFF. In nucleotides, the CDR3 is TGTGCCAGCAGTTACGACCCAAGGAACACCGGGGAGCTGTTTTTT.